The rows below give T cell receptor beta chains drawn from one sample of a study of vaccination effects on CD4 cells after COVID-19. No antigen has been assigned to these receptors. Method: immunoSEQ multiplex PCR; TCRdb's copy keeps in-frame clones and lacks some. This table has approximately 54,000 clones, around 86% appearing once. The specimen comprised CD4+ T cells from PBMCs cultured with HCoV-229E spike peptides, sampled before COVID-19 vaccination. All receptors derive from a human donor who received a COVID-19 vaccine. Each CDR3 is given with its conserved first and last residue. D genes are given only for firm matches. Clone size is given for some rows only: seen once, a few or many times, or a class if the clone is expanded.

>TRBV4-2|TRBD2|TRBJ2-5|-
CASSQEGGGVETQYF
TGTGCCAGCAGCCAAGAAGGCGGGGGGGTGGAGACCCAGTACTTC
>TRBV30|-|TRBJ1-5|-
CAWSVRGLGQPQHF
TGTGCCTGGAGTGTACGAGGTTTGGGTCAGCCCCAGCATTTT
>TRBV5-1|-|TRBJ2-3|once
CASSPLAGPSTGTQYF
TGCGCCAGCAGCCCACTTGCAGGACCCAGCACGGGTACGCAGTATTTT
>TRBV6-6|-|TRBJ2-2|-
CASSYSRGSAGELFF
TGTGCCAGCAGTTACTCGAGAGGGTCCGCCGGGGAGCTGTTTTTT
>TRBV4-1|-|TRBJ2-4|once
CASSQEAIQYF
TGCGCCAGCAGCCAAGAGGCTATTCAGTACTTC
>TRBV27|-|TRBJ1-4|once
CASRPTGTNEKLFF
TGTGCCAGCAGGCCGACTGGAACTAATGAAAAACTGTTTTTT
>TRBV5-6|TRBD2|TRBJ2-5|-
CASSLRLAGEETQYF
TGTGCCAGCAGCTTGCGTCTAGCGGGAGAAGAGACCCAGTACTTC
>TRBV5-6|-|TRBJ1-3|-
CASSPDRSSGNTIYF
TGTGCCAGCAGCCCTGACAGATCCTCTGGAAACACCATATATTTT
>TRBV2|TRBD2|TRBJ2-3|-
CASRRGSTDTQYF
TGTGCCAGCAGGCGGGGGAGCACAGATACGCAGTATTTT
>TRBV5-1|TRBD2|TRBJ2-3|-
CASSPTSGVGTDTQYF
TGCGCCAGCAGCCCTACTAGCGGGGTGGGCACAGATACGCAGTATTTT
>TRBV5-1|-|TRBJ2-3|-
CASSISTDTQYF
TGCGCCAGCAGCATTAGCACAGATACGCAGTATTTT